The present entry profiles one T cell receptor (beta chain) with its context. The data were obtained in a study of technical replicates of blood from a few donors. Germline-derived CDR1 and CDR2 are GTSNPN and SVGIG (reference sequence). V lost 2 bases, J lost 3 bases, and 10 bases lay in between. This CDR3 region has 14 residues. The assay was immunoSEQ multiplex PCR, and TCRdb's table has in-frame clones only and misses some. The repertoire holds tens of thousands of clones, roughly 98% seen once, with approximately 0.2% in the top ten. J is TRBJ1-4 and V is TRBV30; D might be TRBD1 (5 bases). The specimen was T cells isolated from PBMCs. This receptor was taken from a human donor in good health. CDR3 protein: CAWSLGAANEKLFF. CDR3 sequence (DNA): TGTGCCTGGAGTCTAGGGGCGGCTAATGAAAAACTGTTTTTT.